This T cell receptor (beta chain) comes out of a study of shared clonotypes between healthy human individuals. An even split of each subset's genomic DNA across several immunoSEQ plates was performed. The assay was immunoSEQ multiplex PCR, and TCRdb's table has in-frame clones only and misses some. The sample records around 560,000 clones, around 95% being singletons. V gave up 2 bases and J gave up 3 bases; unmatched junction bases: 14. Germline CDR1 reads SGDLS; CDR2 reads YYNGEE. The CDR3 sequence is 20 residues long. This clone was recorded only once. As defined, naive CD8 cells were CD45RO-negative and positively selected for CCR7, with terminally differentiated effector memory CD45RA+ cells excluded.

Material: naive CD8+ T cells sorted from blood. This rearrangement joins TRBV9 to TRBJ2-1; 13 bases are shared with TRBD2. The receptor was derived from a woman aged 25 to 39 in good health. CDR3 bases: TGTGCCAGCAGCGTCTACGGGACTAGCGGGACCATCCAAAGCTACAATGAGCAGTTCTTC. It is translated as CASSVYGTSGTIQSYNEQFF.